This is a list of T cell receptor beta chains from one sample in a study of blood T cell repertoires in COVID-19. Measured with immunoSEQ multiplex PCR; TCRdb has only the in-frame clones, and not every one. This table holds more than 200,000 clones, about 89% found once. The sequencing input was PBMCs or T cells enriched from blood (not recorded which). The source of these receptors is a woman in her 30s who had recovered from COVID-19. The CDR3 runs from the conserved cysteine through the conserved F or W. D genes are given only for firm matches. Expanded clones are given a class, and other clones once, few, many or no size at all.

J gene: TRBJ2-7; clone size: NA; D gene: NA; V gene: TRBV21-1; CDR3 protein: CASILRAGVSTYEQYF; CDR3 DNA: TGTGCCAGCATCCTACGAGCGGGGGTCTCGACCTACGAGCAGTACTTC
J gene: TRBJ2-5; clone size: NA; D gene: TRBD2; V gene: TRBV27; CDR3 protein: CASSLWGTTQETQYF; CDR3 DNA: TGTGCCAGCAGTTTATGGGGGACTACCCAAGAGACCCAGTACTTC
J gene: TRBJ1-1; clone size: NA; D gene: NA; V gene: TRBV4-1; CDR3 protein: CASSRERGSTEAFF; CDR3 DNA: TGCGCCAGCAGCCGCGAGAGGGGGTCCACTGAAGCTTTCTTT
J gene: TRBJ2-3; clone size: NA; D gene: NA; V gene: TRBV7-2; CDR3 protein: CASSLAGVDTQYF; CDR3 DNA: TGTGCCAGCAGCTTAGCGGGAGTGGATACGCAGTATTTT
J gene: TRBJ1-2; clone size: few; D gene: NA; V gene: TRBV12-3/TRBV12-4; CDR3 protein: CASRLAGGYGYTF; CDR3 DNA: TGTGCCAGCAGACTCGCGGGCGGCTATGGCTACACCTTC
J gene: TRBJ2-3; clone size: NA; D gene: TRBD2; V gene: TRBV5-6; CDR3 protein: CASSFGLEARTQYF; CDR3 DNA: TGTGCCAGCAGCTTTGGACTAGAGGCAAGGACGCAGTATTTT
J gene: TRBJ2-7; clone size: NA; D gene: NA; V gene: TRBV7-9; CDR3 protein: CASSLAGGTGSPREQYF; CDR3 DNA: TGTGCCAGCAGCTTAGCGGGGGGAACGGGATCCCCTAGAGAGCAGTACTTC
J gene: TRBJ2-1; clone size: few; D gene: NA; V gene: TRBV30; CDR3 protein: CAWSPGIGDEQFF; CDR3 DNA: TGTGCCTGGAGTCCGGGAATAGGCGATGAGCAGTTCTTC
J gene: TRBJ1-4; clone size: NA; D gene: TRBD1; V gene: TRBV28; CDR3 protein: CASRLTGANEKLFF; CDR3 DNA: TGTGCCAGCAGGCTTACAGGGGCTAATGAAAAACTGTTTTTT
J gene: TRBJ1-1; clone size: NA; D gene: NA; V gene: TRBV9; CDR3 protein: CASSLSGATEAFF; CDR3 DNA: TGTGCCAGCAGCCTCTCGGGTGCCACTGAAGCTTTCTTT
J gene: TRBJ2-3; clone size: NA; D gene: TRBD1; V gene: TRBV7-8; CDR3 protein: CASSVSGQITDTQYF; CDR3 DNA: TGTGCCAGCAGCGTGTCGGGACAGATCACAGATACGCAGTATTTT
J gene: TRBJ2-3; clone size: NA; D gene: TRBD2; V gene: TRBV7-2; CDR3 protein: CASSLQSGGSGADTQYF; CDR3 DNA: TGTGCCAGCAGCTTACAAAGTGGCGGGAGCGGGGCAGATACGCAGTATTTT
J gene: TRBJ1-2; clone size: NA; D gene: NA; V gene: TRBV19; CDR3 protein: CASTVAEANYGYTF; CDR3 DNA: TGTGCCAGTACGGTCGCCGAGGCCAACTATGGCTACACCTTC
J gene: TRBJ2-7; clone size: NA; D gene: TRBD2; V gene: TRBV7-8; CDR3 protein: CASSLGLAASSYEQYF; CDR3 DNA: TGTGCCAGCAGCTTAGGACTAGCGGCTAGCTCCTACGAGCAGTACTTC
J gene: TRBJ2-5; clone size: NA; D gene: NA; V gene: TRBV18; CDR3 protein: CASSGGTQETQYF; CDR3 DNA: TGTGCCAGCTCAGGGGGGACGCAAGAGACCCAGTACTTC
J gene: TRBJ1-1; clone size: NA; D gene: NA; V gene: TRBV5-8; CDR3 protein: CASSTGTPMNTEAFF; CDR3 DNA: TGTGCCAGCAGCACAGGTACTCCAATGAACACTGAAGCTTTCTTT
J gene: TRBJ1-1; clone size: NA; D gene: TRBD1; V gene: TRBV11-2; CDR3 protein: CASSWTGEDTEAFF; CDR3 DNA: TGTGCCAGCAGCTGGACAGGGGAGGACACTGAAGCTTTCTTT
J gene: TRBJ1-1; clone size: NA; D gene: TRBD1; V gene: TRBV28; CDR3 protein: CASRSGTGQNTEAFF; CDR3 DNA: TGTGCCAGCAGATCCGGGACAGGACAGAACACTGAAGCTTTCTTT
J gene: TRBJ1-2; clone size: NA; D gene: NA; V gene: TRBV7-8; CDR3 protein: CASSPGGGNYGYTF; CDR3 DNA: TGTGCCAGCAGCCCCGGGGGAGGGAACTATGGCTACACCTTC
J gene: TRBJ1-5; clone size: few; D gene: NA; V gene: TRBV5-6; CDR3 protein: CASSFSQGTSNQPQHF; CDR3 DNA: TGTGCCAGCAGCTTTTCACAGGGAACCAGCAATCAGCCCCAGCATTTT
J gene: TRBJ1-2; clone size: NA; D gene: TRBD1; V gene: TRBV30; CDR3 protein: CAWSGTVSGYTF; CDR3 DNA: TGTGCCTGGAGCGGGACAGTCAGTGGCTACACCTTC
J gene: TRBJ1-2; clone size: NA; D gene: TRBD1; V gene: TRBV9; CDR3 protein: CASSPGQGNYGYTF; CDR3 DNA: TGTGCCAGCAGTCCTGGACAGGGGAACTATGGCTACACCTTC
J gene: TRBJ1-1; clone size: NA; D gene: NA; V gene: TRBV5-1; CDR3 protein: CASSFRTANTEAFF; CDR3 DNA: TGCGCCAGCAGCTTCCGGACAGCGAACACTGAAGCTTTCTTT
J gene: TRBJ1-6; clone size: NA; D gene: TRBD1; V gene: TRBV5-6; CDR3 protein: CASSLGGGRSPLHF; CDR3 DNA: TGTGCCAGCAGCTTGGGAGGGGGCCGGTCACCCCTCCACTTT
J gene: TRBJ2-7; clone size: NA; D gene: NA; V gene: TRBV4-3; CDR3 protein: CASSQEKSEDYEQYF; CDR3 DNA: TGCGCCAGCAGCCAAGAAAAATCGGAGGACTACGAGCAGTACTTC
J gene: TRBJ1-1; clone size: NA; D gene: TRBD1; V gene: TRBV19; CDR3 protein: CASKDGTGGTEAFF; CDR3 DNA: TGTGCCAGTAAGGATGGGACAGGGGGTACTGAAGCTTTCTTT
J gene: TRBJ1-4; clone size: NA; D gene: TRBD1; V gene: TRBV27; CDR3 protein: CASTSGDRGQKLFF; CDR3 DNA: TGTGCCAGCACCTCCGGGGACAGGGGGCAAAAACTGTTTTTT
J gene: TRBJ2-5; clone size: NA; D gene: NA; V gene: TRBV12-5; CDR3 protein: CASGLSVLGALETQYF; CDR3 DNA: TGTGCTAGTGGTTTGTCTGTGCTTGGGGCTTTAGAGACCCAGTACTTC
J gene: TRBJ2-5; clone size: NA; D gene: TRBD1; V gene: TRBV28; CDR3 protein: CASRDSDRFLETQYF; CDR3 DNA: TGTGCCAGCAGAGATTCGGACAGGTTTTTGGAGACCCAGTACTTC
J gene: TRBJ1-2; clone size: NA; D gene: NA; V gene: TRBV27; CDR3 protein: CASSLSRRDYGYTF; CDR3 DNA: TGTGCCAGCAGTTTATCCCGCAGGGACTATGGCTACACCTTC
J gene: TRBJ2-1; clone size: NA; D gene: NA; V gene: TRBV7-8; CDR3 protein: CASSLTLAVNFYNEQFF; CDR3 DNA: TGTGCCAGCAGCTTAACTCTGGCGGTAAACTTCTACAATGAGCAGTTCTTC
J gene: TRBJ2-7; clone size: NA; D gene: NA; V gene: TRBV10-3; CDR3 protein: CAISFDRELYEQYF; CDR3 DNA: TGTGCCATCAGTTTTGACCGGGAGTTGTACGAGCAGTACTTC
J gene: TRBJ2-1; clone size: NA; D gene: NA; V gene: TRBV28; CDR3 protein: CASSQGLYLYNEQFF; CDR3 DNA: TGTGCCAGCAGTCAGGGACTCTACCTCTACAATGAGCAGTTCTTC
J gene: TRBJ2-1; clone size: NA; D gene: TRBD2; V gene: TRBV11-2; CDR3 protein: CASSLGPGGSYNEQFF; CDR3 DNA: TGTGCCAGCAGCTTAGGACCGGGAGGGTCCTACAATGAGCAGTTCTTC
J gene: TRBJ2-3; clone size: NA; D gene: NA; V gene: TRBV27; CDR3 protein: CASTRRGGLNTDTQYF; CDR3 DNA: TGTGCCAGCACTCGTAGGGGCGGCCTAAACACGGATACGCAGTATTTT
J gene: TRBJ1-5; clone size: NA; D gene: TRBD1; V gene: TRBV19; CDR3 protein: CASRGQGASNQPQHF; CDR3 DNA: TGTGCCAGTAGGGGACAGGGGGCCAGCAATCAGCCCCAGCATTTT
J gene: TRBJ1-4; clone size: once; D gene: NA; V gene: TRBV4-1; CDR3 protein: CASSPGFQSEKLFF; CDR3 DNA: TGCGCCAGCAGCCCAGGGTTCCAAAGTGAAAAACTGTTTTTT
J gene: TRBJ1-2; clone size: few; D gene: TRBD1; V gene: TRBV28; CDR3 protein: CASSGGTDYGYTF; CDR3 DNA: TGTGCCAGCAGTGGAGGGACAGACTATGGCTACACCTTC
J gene: TRBJ1-2; clone size: few; D gene: TRBD1; V gene: TRBV30; CDR3 protein: CAWSVLPPGQGLIGYTF; CDR3 DNA: TGTGCCTGGAGTGTGCTACCACCGGGACAGGGGTTGATCGGCTACACCTTC
J gene: TRBJ1-6; clone size: NA; D gene: NA; V gene: TRBV29-1; CDR3 protein: CSVSIDGEAGSPLHF; CDR3 DNA: TGCAGCGTTAGTATCGACGGGGAGGCTGGTTCACCCCTCCACTTT
J gene: TRBJ2-7; clone size: NA; D gene: TRBD2; V gene: TRBV7-2; CDR3 protein: CASSTGTSVPYEQYF; CDR3 DNA: TGTGCCAGCAGCACCGGGACTAGCGTACCCTACGAGCAGTACTTC
J gene: TRBJ2-3; clone size: NA; D gene: TRBD2; V gene: TRBV9; CDR3 protein: CASSVNRGSGDTQYF; CDR3 DNA: TGTGCCAGCAGCGTAAACCGCGGGAGCGGAGATACGCAGTATTTT
J gene: TRBJ1-1; clone size: NA; D gene: NA; V gene: TRBV5-1; CDR3 protein: CASSPDRTGTEAFF; CDR3 DNA: TGCGCCAGCAGCCCGGACAGAACGGGCACTGAAGCTTTCTTT
J gene: TRBJ2-7; clone size: once; D gene: NA; V gene: TRBV7-9; CDR3 protein: CASSLTGGGGEQYF; CDR3 DNA: TGTGCCAGCAGCTTAACGGGAGGGGGCGGCGAGCAGTACTTC
J gene: TRBJ1-1; clone size: NA; D gene: NA; V gene: TRBV7-2; CDR3 protein: CASSPAGGRAEAFF; CDR3 DNA: TGTGCCAGCAGCCCGGCGGGAGGCCGAGCTGAAGCTTTCTTT
J gene: TRBJ2-1; clone size: NA; D gene: NA; V gene: TRBV7-2; CDR3 protein: CASSPIPARGEQFF; CDR3 DNA: TGTGCCAGCAGCCCTATACCCGCTAGGGGTGAGCAGTTCTTC
J gene: TRBJ1-2; clone size: NA; D gene: TRBD1; V gene: TRBV9; CDR3 protein: CASSWGGQGNFGYTF; CDR3 DNA: TGTGCCAGCAGTTGGGGAGGACAGGGGAATTTTGGCTACACCTTC
J gene: TRBJ2-7; clone size: NA; D gene: TRBD2; V gene: TRBV10-3; CDR3 protein: CAISEESGLAVDEQYF; CDR3 DNA: TGTGCCATCAGTGAAGAATCTGGACTAGCGGTCGACGAGCAGTACTTC
J gene: TRBJ1-1; clone size: NA; D gene: NA; V gene: TRBV5-6; CDR3 protein: CASSFVAGRTEAFF; CDR3 DNA: TGTGCCAGCAGCTTCGTTGCAGGGAGGACTGAAGCTTTCTTT
J gene: TRBJ1-2; clone size: once; D gene: TRBD1; V gene: TRBV28; CDR3 protein: CASSSGGAAYGYTF; CDR3 DNA: TGTGCCAGCAGCTCAGGGGGCGCCGCCTATGGCTACACCTTC
J gene: TRBJ1-5; clone size: NA; D gene: TRBD1; V gene: TRBV28; CDR3 protein: CASSWGDRGNQPQHF; CDR3 DNA: TGTGCCAGCAGTTGGGGTGACAGGGGAAATCAGCCCCAGCATTTT
J gene: TRBJ1-1; clone size: NA; D gene: TRBD1; V gene: TRBV15; CDR3 protein: CATSRRGQETEAFF; CDR3 DNA: TGTGCCACCAGCCGGAGGGGGCAAGAAACTGAAGCTTTCTTT
J gene: TRBJ2-1; clone size: NA; D gene: NA; V gene: TRBV11-2; CDR3 protein: CASSLGRGADEQFF; CDR3 DNA: TGTGCCAGCAGCTTGGGCAGGGGCGCGGATGAGCAGTTCTTC
J gene: TRBJ2-1; clone size: NA; D gene: NA; V gene: TRBV27; CDR3 protein: CASRSSASYNEQFF; CDR3 DNA: TGTGCCAGCCGGTCTAGCGCCTCCTACAATGAGCAGTTCTTC
J gene: TRBJ1-5; clone size: NA; D gene: TRBD1; V gene: TRBV6-5; CDR3 protein: CASSRTGLNQPQHF; CDR3 DNA: TGTGCCAGCAGTAGGACAGGCTTGAATCAGCCCCAGCATTTT
J gene: TRBJ2-3; clone size: NA; D gene: NA; V gene: TRBV11-3; CDR3 protein: CASSLGLTAGTDTQYF; CDR3 DNA: TGTGCCAGCAGCTTAGGGTTAACAGCCGGCACAGATACGCAGTATTTT
J gene: TRBJ1-1; clone size: NA; D gene: NA; V gene: TRBV6-5; CDR3 protein: CASSLRTASEAFF; CDR3 DNA: TGTGCCAGCAGTCTCCGGACAGCCTCTGAAGCTTTCTTT
J gene: TRBJ1-1; clone size: NA; D gene: NA; V gene: TRBV9; CDR3 protein: CASSVGADPSEAFF; CDR3 DNA: TGTGCCAGCAGCGTAGGGGCCGATCCATCCGAAGCTTTCTTT